A single sample is the source of the 24 T cell receptor beta chains below, sequenced in a study of T cell changes during pregnancy in multiple sclerosis. The repertoire was sequenced with immunoSEQ multiplex PCR; TCRdb's copy has only in-frame clones and lacks some. This table has roughly 80,000 clones, over 80% appearing once. The source material was peripheral blood, sampled in the first trimester of pregnancy. These receptors came from a female donor with multiple sclerosis, enrolled in a pregnancy study.

The V and J genes are TRBV2 and TRBJ1-5; the D gene is possibly TRBD1 (5 bases). There are 15 residues in the CDR3. Trimming removed 0 bases at V and 4 bases at J, with 10 bases between. Germline V lookup: CDR1 SNHLY, CDR2 FYNNEI. DNA of the CDR3: TGTGCCAGCAGTGAAGCGCAGGGTCTAAATCAGCCCCAGCATTTT. It yields the protein CASSEAQGLNQPQHF. Full variable domain (rest looked up from reference TRBV2 and TRBJ1-5): EPEVTQTPSHQVTQMGQEVILRCVPISNHLYFYWYRQILGQKVEFLVSFYNNEISEKSEIFDDQFSVERPDGSNFTLKIRSTKLEDSAMYFCASSEAQGLNQPQHFGDGTRLSIL.

V is TRBV5-4 and J is TRBJ1-4, with 7 bases that match TRBD1. CDR3 length: 15 amino acids. The V segment lost 3 bases and the J segment 3 bases; nucleotides outside the gene matches: 5. The germline CDR1 and CDR2 sequences are SGHNT and YYREEE (reference sequence). The CDR3 sequence is CASSSGGTANEKLFF. The CDR3 coding sequence is TGTGCCAGCAGCTCAGGGGGGACAGCTAATGAAAAACTGTTTTTT. Combining the CDR3 with reference TRBV5-4 and TRBJ1-4 gives the whole variable domain ETGVTQSPTHLIKTRGQQVTLRCSSQSGHNTVSWYQQALGQGPQFIFQYYREEENGRGNFPPRFSGLQFPNYSSELNVNALELDDSALYLCASSSGGTANEKLFFGSGTQLSVL.

V usage is TRBV13 and J usage is TRBJ2-1; 16 bases are shared with TRBD2. Germline V gene sequence: CDR1 PRHDT, CDR2 FYEKMQ (reference sequence). V shed 1 base and J 8 bases; nucleotides not matched to a gene: 5. There are 17 residues in the CDR3. Written as DNA, the CDR3 is TGTGCCAGCAGCTTAGAAGGGGGACTAGCGGGAGGGGATGAGCAGTTCTTC. The encoded protein is CASSLEGGLAGGDEQFF.

The V and J genes are TRBV9 and TRBJ2-1; D possibly corresponds to TRBD2 (6 bases). The CDR3 is 16 amino acids. Trimming removed 4 bases from V and 0 bases from J, with 14 bases in between. From germline, CDR1 is SGDLS and CDR2 YYNGEE. CDR3 loop: CASSSIRGSSYNEQFF. The CDR3 DNA reads as TGTGCCAGCAGCTCCATCCGGGGGAGCTCCTACAATGAGCAGTTCTTC.

The rearrangement joins TRBV7-9 to TRBJ1-1; TRBD1 is a possible D gene (5 bases). Per the germline V gene, CDR1 is SEHNR and CDR2 is FQNEAQ (reference sequence). CDR3 length: 15 residues. Trimming took off 0 bases at V and 0 bases at J, with 8 bases between the two ends. The CDR3 DNA is TGTGCCAGCAGCTTAGCGTCAGGGCTGAACACTGAAGCTTTCTTT. Amino acids: CASSLASGLNTEAFF.

The V and J genes are TRBV4-3 and TRBJ2-1; 9 bases are a match to TRBD2. CDR1 and CDR2 from the germline V gene are LGHNA and YSLEER. V gave up 0 bases and J gave up 4 bases; unmatched junction bases: 7. The CDR3 extends over 17 amino acids. The CDR3, as DNA: TGCGCCAGCAGCCAAGATTTGGCGGGGGGGCCGTACAATGAGCAGTTCTTC. Protein product: CASSQDLAGGPYNEQFF.

The V gene is TRBV6-8, the J gene TRBJ1-2; perhaps TRBD1 as D (6 bases). The CDR3 sequence is 18 residues long. Germline V CDR1 and CDR2: MNHGY, SAAAGT. V gave up 0 bases and J gave up 7 bases, with 24 bases separating them. This CDR3 is CASSYSSIGQGLFSGYTF. CDR3 nucleotide sequence: TGTGCCAGCAGTTACTCGAGTATTGGGCAGGGGCTGTTCTCTGGCTACACCTTC.

The CDR3 loop reads CAIQPTGYSNSPLHF. The CDR3 DNA sequence: TGTGCTATCCAACCTACAGGTTATAGTAATTCACCCCTCCACTTT. The chain uses TRBV12-5 and TRBJ1-6, with TRBD1 as a possible D gene (5 bases). V dropped 10 bases and J dropped 6 bases, with 19 bases sitting between them. Germline values: CDR1 LGHNT, CDR2 FRNRAP. This CDR3 contains 15 residues.

This chain links TRBV7-8 with TRBJ2-5; TRBD1 matches 8 bases. Germline V gene lookup returns CDR1 SGHVS and CDR2 FQNEAQ. This CDR3 region has 13 residues. J gave up 1 base and V 6 bases, and 1 base lay outside the gene matches. CDR3 protein: CASRDRAQETQYF. DNA of the CDR3: TGTGCCAGCAGGGACAGGGCCCAAGAGACCCAGTACTTC.

The chain has TRBV6-5 and TRBJ1-6; D is uncertain. The CDR3 sequence is 14 residues long. V lost 8 bases, J lost 0 bases, and 8 bases lay in between. Germline V gene lookup returns CDR1 MNHEY and CDR2 SVGAGI. The CDR3 DNA follows: TGTGCCAGCGGGAGGAGCTCCTATAATTCACCCCTCCACTTT. Protein: CASGRSSYNSPLHF.

The V gene is TRBV4-2, the J gene TRBJ2-3; D uncertain. Germline V gene data show CDR1 as LGHNA and CDR2 as YNFKEQ. Trimming cost V 1 base and J 6 bases, with 8 bases left between them. This CDR3 is 13 amino acids long. Here the CDR3 DNA reads TGTGCCAGCAGCCAAGTTCCCATGGATACGCAGTATTTT. This encodes CASSQVPMDTQYF.

The chain combines TRBV6-5 with TRBJ1-5; D gene ambiguous. Germline loops: CDR1 MNHEY, CDR2 SVGAGI. The CDR3 contains 13 residues. The ends were cut back, 0 bases at V and 6 bases at J, with 6 bases in the middle. The CDR3 sequence is CASSYSRGQPQHF. The CDR3 DNA reads TGTGCCAGCAGTTACTCTCGAGGTCAGCCCCAGCATTTT.

This chain joins TRBV6-4 and TRBJ2-3, with 9 positions matching TRBD2. Trimming at V came to 5 bases and at J to 0 bases, leaving 15 bases not matched to a gene. CDR1 and CDR2 (germline): MRHNA, SNTAGT. This CDR3 comprises 19 residues. CDR3 region: CASSKYPLTGTSSTDTQYF. The CDR3 region has the DNA TGTGCCAGCAGTAAATACCCCCTTACCGGGACTAGCAGCACAGATACGCAGTATTTT.

V is TRBV4-1 and J is TRBJ2-7; D may be TRBD1 (5 bases). The V gene lost 0 bases and the J gene lost 4 bases, with 13 bases spanning the gap. CDR3 length: 15 residues. In germline, CDR1 is MGHRA, CDR2 YSYEKL. CDR3 bases: TGCGCCAGCAGCCAAGAATCCCAGGGCTATTACGAGCAGTACTTC. Its translation: CASSQESQGYYEQYF.

The V and J genes are TRBV29-1 and TRBJ2-2, with a possible D match to TRBD1 (6 bases). V shed 6 bases and J shed 5 bases, with 22 bases lying between them. The germline V gene has CDR1 SQVTM and CDR2 ANQGSEA. This CDR3 is built from 16 residues. The CDR3 bases are TGCAGCGTAGGGAACCCGGGACGGACAGTAACCGGGGAGCTGTTTTTT. It is translated as CSVGNPGRTVTGELFF.

This chain links TRBV5-8 with TRBJ1-1, with D uncertain. CDR3 length: 11 amino acids. Germline CDR1 is SGHTS and CDR2 is YDEGEE. V dropped 1 base and J dropped 7 bases, with 5 bases sitting between them. Here the CDR3 reads CASSLQIEAFF. The CDR3 bases are TGTGCCAGCAGCTTGCAGATTGAAGCTTTCTTT.

The chain links TRBV19 to TRBJ2-5; 8 bases fit TRBD1. The germline gives CDR1 LNHDA, CDR2 SQIVND (reference sequence). J was trimmed by 5 bases and V by 4 bases; bases with no gene match: 9. CDR3 length: 15 residues. The CDR3: CASSTGTGAGETQYF. For the CDR3, the DNA is TGTGCCAGTAGTACCGGGACAGGCGCTGGGGAGACCCAGTACTTC.

This chain links TRBV28 with TRBJ1-1, with D hard to call. Trimming left V 2 bases short and J 5 bases short, with 15 bases between. Germline V gene lookup returns CDR1 MDHEN and CDR2 SYDVKM. The CDR3 loop spans 15 amino acids. The CDR3: CASSLIIGENTEAFF. The CDR3 DNA reads TGTGCCAGCAGTTTAATCATCGGGGAGAATACTGAAGCTTTCTTT.

The chain couples TRBV4-1 to TRBJ1-6; unclear D gene. CDR3 size: 14 residues. Trimming pared 4 bases from V and 10 bases from J, leaving 14 bases between. Per germline, CDR1 MGHRA and CDR2 YSYEKL. This chain's CDR3 is CASSLGLIGSPLHF. DNA for the CDR3: TGCGCCAGCAGCCTAGGACTGATTGGGTCACCCCTCCACTTT.

This clone appeared a single time. This chain uses TRBV15 with TRBJ1-1; D not certain. The CDR3 extends over 13 amino acids. The germline gives CDR1 LNHNV, CDR2 YYDKDF (reference sequence). V lost 3 bases and J lost 11, with 16 bases in between. The CDR3 here is CATSRGSGSTAFF. The CDR3 nucleotides are TGTGCCACCAGCAGGGGCTCCGGGAGTACCGCTTTCTTT. The full variable domain, with the rest looked up from reference TRBV15 and TRBJ1-1, is DAMVIQNPRYQVTQFGKPVTLSCSQTLNHNVMYWYQQKSSQAPKLLFHYYDKDFNNEADTPDNFQSRRPNTSFCFLDIRSPGLGDTAMYLCATSRGSGSTAFFGQGTRLTVV.

The V gene is TRBV6-6, the J gene TRBJ1-1, with 7 bases lining up with TRBD1. V was pared by 7 bases and J by 1 base, with 6 bases of the junction left unmatched. Germline loops: CDR1 MNHNY, CDR2 SVGAGI (reference sequence). The CDR3 consists of 14 residues. In DNA, the CDR3 is TGTGCCAGCACCCGCCGGGACAGGAACACTGAAGCTTTCTTT. Protein: CASTRRDRNTEAFF.

The chain uses TRBV29-1 and TRBJ1-4; no clear D gene. The germline CDR1 and CDR2 sequences are SQVTM and ANQGSEA. This CDR3 is 16 amino acids long. With 0 bases removed from V and 7 bases from J, the gap between germline ends came to 18 bases. CDR3 loop: CSVEDREGRAGEKLFF. The CDR3 DNA follows: TGCAGCGTTGAAGATCGAGAAGGCCGGGCGGGTGAAAAACTGTTTTTT.

The chain recombines TRBV6-5 with TRBJ2-1, with D possibly TRBD2 on 6 matching bases. With 4 bases removed from V and 0 bases from J, the gap between germline ends came to 13 bases. CDR3 length equals 16 residues. Per germline, CDR1 MNHEY and CDR2 SVGAGI. The CDR3: CASSSAGRPSYNEQFF. Written as DNA, the CDR3 is TGTGCCAGCAGTTCGGCAGGGAGGCCCTCCTACAATGAGCAGTTCTTC.

The chain employs TRBV18 and TRBJ1-2; D uncertain. Germline CDR1 and CDR2: KGHSH and LQKENI. Trimming shortened V by 2 bases and J by 7 bases, and 17 bases separated the two germline ends. The CDR3 has 15 residues. CDR3 amino acids: CASSPKAGDLRGYTF. DNA for the CDR3: TGTGCCAGCTCACCAAAGGCCGGGGATTTGCGTGGCTACACCTTC.